These 21 T cell receptor beta chains were sequenced from one sample in a study of beta chain features in type 1 diabetes. Broader study findings: All four CD4+ subsets of Type 1 diabetes patients contained TCRB CDR3s that were moderately but significantly shorter.

These receptors' targets are unknown. The isolated RNA, all of it, was reverse transcribed, so expressed TCRB transcripts were what got sequenced. Measured with immunoSEQ multiplex PCR; TCRdb has only the in-frame clones, and not every one. Counted here are 550,000 to 850,000 clones, roughly an eighth occurring once; the ten biggest clones make up less than 0.025%. Sequenced material: naive CD4+ T cells from blood. The receptors shown here come from a man aged 18-30 years with type 1 diabetes.

This chain uses TRBV2 with TRBJ1-5; D not resolved. The CDR3 is made up of 13 amino acids. V was clipped by 6 bases and J by 4 bases, with 10 bases between them. Germline V gene sequence: CDR1 SNHLY, CDR2 FYNNEI. CDR3: CASRANGNQPQHF. The CDR3 bases are TGTGCCAGCAGGGCCAATGGTAATCAGCCCCAGCATTTT.

There are a few counts of this clone. The J gene is TRBJ1-6, the V gene TRBV18; D is ambiguous. Germline V gene lookup returns CDR1 KGHSH and CDR2 LQKENI. The CDR3 totals 15 residues. V was cut by 6 bases and J by 10 bases, with 19 bases left in between. CDR3 in DNA: TGTGCCAGCTCGAGAAACGGGGTCGAGGGCTCACCCCTCCACTTT. Translation gives CASSRNGVEGSPLHF.

The chain combines TRBV9 with TRBJ2-2; D not resolved. Trimming took 0 bases from V and 3 from J, leaving 9 bases between them. Germline lookup yields CDR1 SGDLS and CDR2 YYNGEE. The CDR3 runs to 15 residues. This CDR3 reads CASSVANYYTGELFF. As DNA, the CDR3 is TGTGCCAGCAGCGTAGCGAACTACTACACCGGGGAGCTGTTTTTT.

The genes are TRBV28 and TRBJ1-6, with D perhaps TRBD1 (5 bases). The V gene lost 3 bases and the J gene lost 8 bases, with 8 bases spanning the gap. There are 13 residues in the CDR3. From germline, CDR1 is MDHEN and CDR2 SYDVKM. CDR3 DNA: TGTGCCAGCAGTTTCACGGGGGATTCACCCCTCCACTTT. It specifies CASSFTGDSPLHF.

The chain uses TRBV6-5 and TRBJ1-2; 8 bases are a match to TRBD1. The CDR3 has 13 residues. CDR1 is MNHEY and CDR2 is SVGAGI in the germline V gene. The ends lost 7 bases at V and 5 bases at J; junction bases unmatched: 6. The CDR3 protein is CASTYGQGYGYTF. CDR3 in DNA: TGTGCCAGCACCTACGGACAGGGATATGGCTACACCTTC.

The chain recombines TRBV30 with TRBJ1-1; no clear D. The V end lost 4 bases, the J end lost 6 bases, and 9 bases lay between the germline ends. CDR3 length equals 11 residues. Germline loops: CDR1 GTSNPN, CDR2 SVGIG (reference sequence). CDR3 sequence reads: CAWTLLSEAFF. The CDR3 coding sequence is TGTGCCTGGACCCTCCTCTCTGAAGCTTTCTTT.

This clone was recorded once. The junction departs from the called germline gene at one end, perhaps through a read error. Other nucleotide sequences in the sample specify the same CDR3. This CDR3 reads CAWTLGGSGANVLTF. The CDR3 DNA reads TGCGCCTGGACCCTCGGGGGGTCTGGGGCCAACGTCCTGACTTTC. The V call is TRBV30, the J call TRBJ2-6, with 7 bases aligning to TRBD2. The CDR3 spans 15 residues. Germline V gene data show CDR1 as GTSNPN and CDR2 as SVGIG (reference sequence).

The chain couples TRBV7-2 to TRBJ2-2; D is possibly TRBD2 (5 bases). V was trimmed by 3 bases and J by 5 bases, leaving 7 bases between them. CDR1 and CDR2 (germline): SGHTA, FQGNSA. This CDR3 contains 13 residues. The CDR3 DNA reads as TGTGCCAGCAGCTTTACGGGGACCGGGGAGCTGTTTTTT. Its protein product is CASSFTGTGELFF.

This clone appeared a few times. This chain links TRBV30 with TRBJ2-3, with 9 bases identical to TRBD1. The CDR3 sequence is 15 residues long. CDR1 and CDR2 from the germline V gene are GTSNPN and SVGIG (reference sequence). Losses at the gene ends were 4 bases for V and 4 bases for J; bases not matched to a gene: 9. CDR3 in amino acids: CAWIIGQGRADTQYF. In DNA form, the CDR3 reads TGTGCCTGGATAATAGGACAGGGGAGGGCAGATACGCAGTATTTT. The full variable domain, with the rest looked up from reference TRBV30 and TRBJ2-3, is SQTIHQWPATLVQPVGSPLSLECTVEGTSNPNLYWYRQAAGRGLQLLFYSVGIGQISSEVPQNLSASRPQDRQFILSSKKLLLSDSGFYLCAWIIGQGRADTQYFGPGTRLTVL.

Only a few counts were recorded for this clone. V gene TRBV9 combines with J gene TRBJ2-2; D is perhaps TRBD2 (7 bases). The CDR3 has 18 amino acids. CDR1 is SGDLS and CDR2 is YYNGEE in the germline V gene. The V gene lost 0 bases and the J gene lost 2 bases, with 17 bases spanning the gap. Here the CDR3 reads CASSVEPLGGGNTGELFF. Written as DNA, the CDR3 is TGTGCCAGCAGCGTAGAACCCCTCGGCGGGGGCAACACCGGGGAGCTGTTTTTT. Using reference TRBV9 and TRBJ2-2 for the parts outside the CDR3, the full variable domain is DSGVTQTPKHLITATGQRVTLRCSPRSGDLSVYWYQQSLDQGLQFLIQYYNGEERAKGNILERFSAQQFPDLHSELNLSSLELGDSALYFCASSVEPLGGGNTGELFFGEGSRLTVL.

The rearrangement links TRBV4-1 to TRBJ1-5, with D perhaps TRBD1 (5 bases). This CDR3 is built from 18 residues. From germline, CDR1 is MGHRA and CDR2 YSYEKL. V lost 1 base, J lost 2 bases, and 18 bases lay in between. The chain's CDR3 is CASSQVFTGGGGNQPQHF. The CDR3 bases are TGCGCCAGCAGCCAAGTTTTCACTGGGGGTGGGGGCAATCAGCCCCAGCATTTT.

This clone was observed a handful of times. This chain links TRBV7-2 with TRBJ1-5; no clear D. V dropped 2 bases and J dropped 4 bases, with 12 bases sitting between them. Germline V CDR1 and CDR2: SGHTA, FQGNSA. There are 15 residues in the CDR3. For the CDR3, the DNA is TGTGCCAGCAGCTTAAGCAGTGAGGGTAATCAGCCCCAGCATTTT. Its protein is CASSLSSEGNQPQHF. The whole variable domain, remainder taken from reference TRBV7-2 and TRBJ1-5, is GAGVSQSPSNKVTEKGKDVELRCDPISGHTALYWYRQSLGQGLEFLIYFQGNSAPDKSGLPSDRFSAERTGGSVSTLTIQRTQQEDSAVYLCASSLSSEGNQPQHFGDGTRLSIL.

Only a few counts were recorded for this clone. The chain employs TRBV5-1 and TRBJ1-2, with D hard to call. Trimming cost V 4 bases and J 1 base, with 8 bases left between them. There are 13 residues in the CDR3. Germline V CDR1 and CDR2: SGHRS, YFSETQ. The CDR3, as DNA: TGCGCCAGCAGCCGAGGGTTTAACTATGGCTACACCTTC. Encoded protein: CASSRGFNYGYTF.

The chain employs TRBV28 and TRBJ2-7; D is possibly TRBD1 (6 bases). Germline V lookup: CDR1 MDHEN, CDR2 SYDVKM. This CDR3 region has 13 residues. V was cut by 11 bases and J by 3 bases, with 17 bases left in between. CDR3 nucleotides: TGTGCCGGAAGCACAGGGCCCAACTACGAGCAGTACTTC. This codes for CAGSTGPNYEQYF.

This clone was picked up a small number of times. CDR3 coding DNA: TGTGCCAGCAGTGGGCCACAGGGGGCGGACACTGAAGCTTTCTTT. Its translation: CASSGPQGADTEAFF. The rearrangement links TRBV6-1 to TRBJ1-1; 9 positions agree with TRBD1. This CDR3 has 15 residues. V was pared by 4 bases and J by 3 bases, with 6 bases of the junction left unmatched. Looked up from germline, CDR1 is MNHNS and CDR2 is SASEGT.

The sample holds a few counts of this clone. This chain joins TRBV6-5 and TRBJ1-4; no reliable D call. In germline, CDR1 is MNHEY, CDR2 SVGAGI. The CDR3 covers 11 residues. Trimming left V 11 bases short and J 8 bases short, with 12 bases between. The CDR3 is CAHGRGEKLFF. CDR3 sequence (DNA): TGTGCCCACGGCCGAGGGGAAAAACTGTTTTTT.

This clone was detected only a few times. This chain joins TRBV7-3 and TRBJ2-1; TRBD1 aligns across 12 bases. V gave up 5 bases and J gave up 5 bases; unmatched junction bases: 7. This CDR3 contains 16 residues. The germline V gene has CDR1 SGHTA and CDR2 FQGTGA. Written as DNA, the CDR3 is TGTGCCAGCAGCCCGTTGGGACAGGGGGCTGACAATGAGCAGTTCTTC. Protein: CASSPLGQGADNEQFF.

This rearrangement joins TRBV7-9 to TRBJ1-3, with no clear D. Germline V gives CDR1 SEHNR, CDR2 FQNEAQ (reference sequence). V lost 5 bases, J lost 0 bases, and 17 bases lay in between. The CDR3 extends over 17 amino acids. The CDR3 loop reads CASSPFYQAGSGNTIYF. In DNA form, the CDR3 reads TGTGCCAGCAGCCCATTCTACCAAGCGGGCTCTGGAAACACCATATATTTT.

This clone turned up a few times. The CDR3 loop reads CAISAGTYGYTF. DNA of the CDR3: TGTGCCATCAGTGCAGGGACCTATGGCTACACCTTC. The rearrangement uses TRBV10-3 and TRBJ1-2, with TRBD1 as a possible D gene (5 bases). The CDR3 has 12 residues. The V gene's germline CDR1 is ENHRY and CDR2 SYGVKD. V shed 4 bases and J shed 4 bases, with 7 bases lying between them.

The chain couples TRBV10-3 to TRBJ1-1; D is unresolved. V shed 6 bases and J shed 5 bases, with 13 bases lying between them. In germline, CDR1 is ENHRY, CDR2 SYGVKD. The CDR3 totals 13 residues. CDR3 protein: CAIRPSGGTEAFF. For the CDR3, the DNA is TGTGCCATCAGACCGTCCGGCGGGACTGAAGCTTTCTTT.

This clone was observed a handful of times. The gene calls are TRBV6-5 and TRBJ2-3; tentatively, D is TRBD1 (6 bases). From germline, CDR1 is MNHEY and CDR2 SVGAGI. The CDR3 spans 14 residues. V gave up 6 bases and J gave up 7 bases, with 17 bases separating them. The CDR3 DNA reads as TGTGCCAGCAGCCCCGAACAGGGCGGGTATACGCAGTATTTT. Its protein is CASSPEQGGYTQYF.